These 20 T cell receptor beta chains were sequenced from one sample in a study of shared clonotypes between healthy human individuals. This table comes from immunoSEQ multiplex PCR, and its TCRdb copy is limited to in-frame clones, with some not included. This sample has around 1.4 million clones, with roughly 98.5% found just once. Sequenced sample: naive CD4+ T cells sorted from blood. As for subset: CD45RA+ positively selected. These TCRs come from a young man in good health.

As concerns this clone: The same CDR3 arises from other DNA sequences in this sample as well. J is TRBJ2-1 and V is TRBV20-1; possibly TRBD2 for D (5 bases). The germline V and J ends were trimmed by 4 bases and 5 bases, with 6 bases remaining between them. This CDR3 has 11 residues. In germline, CDR1 is DFQATT, CDR2 SNEGSKA (reference sequence). Here the CDR3 reads CSATGNNEQFF. In nucleotides, the CDR3 is TGCAGTGCTACGGGAAACAATGAGCAGTTCTTC.

The chain couples TRBV21-1 to TRBJ2-5. TRBV21-1 is given as a pseudogene. The CDR3 contains 14 residues. CDR3 loop: CASSKGGAPETQYF. In nucleotides, the CDR3 is TGTGCCAGCAGCAAAGGGGGGGCGCCGGAGACCCAGTACTTC.

The chain is built from TRBV6-5 and TRBJ1-3; maybe TRBD1 (6 bases). The CDR3 totals 15 residues. V lost 4 bases to trimming and J lost 2 bases, with 12 bases between them. CDR1 and CDR2 (germline): MNHEY, SVGAGI. CDR3 sequence: CASSSLNRAGNTIYF. CDR3 nucleotide sequence: TGTGCCAGCAGTTCACTAAACAGGGCTGGAAACACCATATATTTT.

The chain recombines TRBV15 with TRBJ1-1, with D maybe TRBD1 (5 bases). CDR1 is LNHNV, CDR2 YYDKDF, per germline (reference sequence). Trimming removed 1 base at V and 1 base at J, with 10 bases between. This CDR3 comprises 15 residues. CDR3 nucleotide sequence: TGTGCCACCAGCAGAGCCGGGACGGCGAACACTGAAGCTTTCTTT. This gives the protein CATSRAGTANTEAFF.

This clone was counted a single time. J is TRBJ2-3 and V is TRBV2; D is unclear. The V end was cut by 11 bases, the J end by 3 bases, with 12 bases between. Germline CDR1 SNHLY, CDR2 FYNNEI. CDR3 length: 12 residues. The CDR3 bases are TGTGCCTCAGCAATAGTGACAGATACGCAGTATTTT. Its protein product is CASAIVTDTQYF.

This clone was recorded a few times. J is TRBJ2-5 and V is TRBV2, with 9 bases matching TRBD1. Germline V CDR1 and CDR2: SNHLY, FYNNEI. Germline trimming cut 3 bases from V and 4 bases from J; bases unmatched to any gene: 3. The CDR3 is made up of 14 amino acids. The CDR3 reads CASSDGTGIETQYF. DNA for the CDR3: TGTGCCAGCAGTGACGGGACAGGGATAGAGACCCAGTACTTC.

The V gene is TRBV9, the J gene TRBJ1-2, with a possible D match to TRBD1 (6 bases). Germline CDR1 and CDR2: SGDLS and YYNGEE. The CDR3 totals 13 residues. The V end lost 3 bases, the J end lost 6 bases, and 12 bases lay between the germline ends. The CDR3 DNA follows: TGTGCCAGCAGCGCCTACAGGGATCATGGCTACACCTTC. It codes for CASSAYRDHGYTF.

This chain connects TRBV7-6 to TRBJ2-5; D remains ambiguous. This CDR3 spans 16 amino acids. Trimming shortened V by 0 bases and J by 1 base, and 12 bases separated the two germline ends. Germline CDR1 SGHVS, CDR2 FNYEAQ. CDR3 sequence: CASSLAVRSLQETQYF. The CDR3 coding sequence is TGTGCCAGCAGCTTAGCGGTTCGTAGCCTCCAAGAGACCCAGTACTTC. Full variable domain (outside the CDR3, taken from reference TRBV7-6 and TRBJ2-5): GAGVSQSPRYKVTKRGQDVALRCDPISGHVSLYWYRQALGQGPEFLTYFNYEAQQDKSGLPNDRFSAERPEGSISTLTIQRTEQRDSAMYRCASSLAVRSLQETQYFGPGTRLLVL.

The sample holds one count of this clone. Written as DNA, the CDR3 is TGTGCCAGCAGCCCGAAGACAGGGGGCTTGGAGACCCAGTACTTC. Protein product: CASSPKTGGLETQYF. V is TRBV5-6 and J is TRBJ2-5, with TRBD1 identical over 10 bases. Trimming removed 4 bases from V and 5 bases from J; junction bases left unmatched: 8. CDR1 is SGHDT and CDR2 is YYEEEE in the germline V gene. The CDR3 runs 15 residues.

For the CDR3, the DNA is TGCAGCGCCTCGACAGTCTACGAGCAGTACTTC. This sequence encodes CSASTVYEQYF. The chain joins TRBV29-1 to TRBJ2-7, with D perhaps TRBD1 (5 bases). V was trimmed by 7 bases and J by 3 bases, leaving 10 bases between them. Per the germline V gene, CDR1 is SQVTM and CDR2 is ANQGSEA. The CDR3 consists of 11 residues.

The gene calls are TRBV10-1 and TRBJ2-5; maybe TRBD2 (5 bases). The CDR3 consists of 13 residues. The germline V gene has CDR1 WNHNN and CDR2 SYGVQD (reference sequence). Trimming left V 2 bases short and J 5 bases short, with 9 bases between. In nucleotides, the CDR3 is TGCGCCAGCAGTGAGCTAGCAGGCGAGACCCAGTACTTC. It is translated as CASSELAGETQYF.

V and J are TRBV28 and TRBJ2-3; 10 bases map to TRBD2. Germline V gene sequence: CDR1 MDHEN, CDR2 SYDVKM. CDR3 size: 17 residues. V was clipped by 1 base and J by 5 bases; unmatched bases: 9. The DNA of the CDR3 is TGTGCCAGCAGTTTATCTGTAGCGGGAGGCCAGGGAGATACGCAGTATTTT. Its translation is CASSLSVAGGQGDTQYF. The full variable domain, in which reference TRBV28 and TRBJ2-3 provide the parts outside the CDR3, is DVKVTQSSRYLVKRTGEKVFLECVQDMDHENMFWYRQDPGLGLRLIYFSYDVKMKEKGDIPEGYSVSREKKERFSLILESASTNQTSMYLCASSLSVAGGQGDTQYFGPGTRLTVL.

The count of this clone is one. The chain carries TRBV5-4 and TRBJ2-5; the match to TRBD2 covers 11 bases. CDR3 length equals 16 residues. The junction had 13 bases not matched to a gene; V was cut back by 7 bases and J by 5 bases. Per germline, CDR1 SGHNT and CDR2 YYREEE (reference sequence). CDR3 in DNA: TGTGCCAGCGGGGAGAAAACTAGCGGGAGAAGGGAGACCCAGTACTTC. The encoded protein is CASGEKTSGRRETQYF.

J is TRBJ1-2 and V is TRBV2; TRBD1 matches at 8 bases. CDR3 length: 13 amino acids. Germline V CDR1 and CDR2: SNHLY, FYNNEI. Germline trimming cut 8 bases from V and 7 bases from J; bases unmatched to any gene: 9. DNA for the CDR3: TGTGCCAGCGGGGGTCGTACAGGGGGTGGCTACACCTTC. Translated, it gives CASGGRTGGGYTF.

The chain employs TRBV4-3 and TRBJ2-6; 7 bases fit TRBD1. The CDR3 is 18 residues long. Per the germline V gene, CDR1 is LGHNA and CDR2 is YSLEER. J lost 0 bases, V lost 0 bases, and 5 bases had no gene match. The CDR3 DNA follows: TGCGCCAGCAGCCAAGAAGCGACAGGGAGCTCTGGGGCCAACGTCCTGACTTTC. Its translation: CASSQEATGSSGANVLTF.

This clone was picked up one time. The chain links TRBV10-3 to TRBJ2-5; a possible D gene is TRBD2 (5 bases). TRBJ2-7 matches the DNA end more closely, so the J call is doubtful. The CDR3 consists of 11 residues. Germline CDR1 and CDR2: ENHRY and SYGVKD. CDR3 in amino acids: CAIGSGGEQYF. CDR3 bases: TGTGCCATCGGATCAGGAGGCGAGCAGTACTTC.

This chain links TRBV6-1 with TRBJ1-5; weak D call: TRBD1 (6 bases). V lost 9 bases, J lost 7 bases, and 22 bases lay in between. CDR1 and CDR2 from the germline V gene are MNHNS and SASEGT. The CDR3 loop spans 15 amino acids. CDR3 DNA sequence: TGTGCCAGTAAGAGAACAGGGATAGGGCCCCAGCCCCAGCATTTT. It is translated as CASKRTGIGPQPQHF.

The rearrangement uses TRBV5-1 and TRBJ1-4, with 8 positions matching TRBD1. Looked up from germline, CDR1 is SGHRS and CDR2 is YFSETQ. The CDR3 has 14 residues. The V gene end was trimmed by 6 bases and the J gene end by 7 bases; junction bases not matched to a gene: 8. DNA for the CDR3: TGCGCCAGCAAACAAGGGACAGGTAGTGAAAAACTGTTTTTT. Its protein product is CASKQGTGSEKLFF.

V gene TRBV7-9 combines with J gene TRBJ2-1, with 10 bases aligning to TRBD2. CDR1 and CDR2 from the germline V gene are SEHNR and FQNEAQ (reference sequence). The CDR3 spans 14 residues. V lost 5 bases to trimming and J lost 5 bases; unmatched junction nucleotides: 3. The CDR3 reads CASSPGTSDNEQFF. The CDR3 nucleotides are TGTGCCAGCAGCCCAGGGACTAGCGACAATGAGCAGTTCTTC.

This sequence joins TRBV5-8 and TRBJ2-3; 8 bases are shared with TRBD1. CDR1 is SGHTS, CDR2 YDEGEE, per germline. V lost 4 bases to trimming and J lost 3 bases; unmatched junction nucleotides: 7. The CDR3 runs to 15 residues. The CDR3 protein is CASSVQGASTDTQYF. The CDR3 DNA reads TGTGCCAGCAGCGTTCAGGGGGCTTCGACAGATACGCAGTATTTT. Based on the CDR3 plus reference TRBV5-8 and TRBJ2-3, the full variable domain is EAGVTQSPTHLIKTRGQQATLRCSPISGHTSVYWYQQALGLGLQFLLWYDEGEERNRGNFPPRFSGRQFPNYSSELNVNALELEDSALYLCASSVQGASTDTQYFGPGTRLTVL.